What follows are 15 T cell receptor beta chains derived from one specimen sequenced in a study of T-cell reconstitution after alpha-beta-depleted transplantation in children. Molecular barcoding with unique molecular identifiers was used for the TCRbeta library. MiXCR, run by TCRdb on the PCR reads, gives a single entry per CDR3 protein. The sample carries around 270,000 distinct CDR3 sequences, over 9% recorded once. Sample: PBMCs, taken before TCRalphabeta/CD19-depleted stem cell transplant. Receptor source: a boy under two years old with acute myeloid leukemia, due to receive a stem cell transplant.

The CDR3 is CASSQCLAGNLDNEQFF. For the CDR3, the DNA is TGTGCCAGCAGCCAATGTCTAGCGGGGAATTTGGACAATGAGCAGTTCTTC. This chain joins TRBV3-1 and TRBJ2-1; 9 positions match TRBD2. There are 17 residues in the CDR3. Germline assignment: CDR1 LGHDT and CDR2 YNNKEL (reference sequence). Trimming removed 2 bases from V and 5 bases from J; junction bases left unmatched: 10.

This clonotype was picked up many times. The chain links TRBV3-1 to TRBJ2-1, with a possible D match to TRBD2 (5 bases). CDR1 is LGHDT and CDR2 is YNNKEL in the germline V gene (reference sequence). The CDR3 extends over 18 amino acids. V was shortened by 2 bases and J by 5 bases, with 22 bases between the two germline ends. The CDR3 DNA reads TGTGCCAGCAGCCAACGACGATTGGCTCGGGGTTTAGACAATGAGCAGTTCTTC. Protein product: CASSQRRLARGLDNEQFF.

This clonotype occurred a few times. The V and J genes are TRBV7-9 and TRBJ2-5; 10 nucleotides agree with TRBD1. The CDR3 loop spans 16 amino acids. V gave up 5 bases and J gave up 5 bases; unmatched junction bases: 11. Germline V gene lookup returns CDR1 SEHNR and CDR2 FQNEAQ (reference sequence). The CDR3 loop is CASSQFREDRGETQYF. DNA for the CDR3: TGTGCCAGCAGCCAATTCCGAGAGGACAGGGGGGAGACCCAGTACTTC.

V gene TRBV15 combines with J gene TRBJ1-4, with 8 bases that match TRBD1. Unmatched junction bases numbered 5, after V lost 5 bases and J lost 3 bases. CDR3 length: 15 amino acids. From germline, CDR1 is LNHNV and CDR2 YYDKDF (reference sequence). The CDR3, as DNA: TGTGCCACCAGCGTCCGGACAGGGTCTAATGAAAAACTGTTTTTT. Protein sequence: CATSVRTGSNEKLFF.

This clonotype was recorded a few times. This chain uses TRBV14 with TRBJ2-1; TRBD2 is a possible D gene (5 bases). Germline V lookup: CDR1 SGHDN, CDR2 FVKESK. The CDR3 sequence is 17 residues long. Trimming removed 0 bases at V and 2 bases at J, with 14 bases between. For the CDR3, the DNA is TGTGCCAGCAGCCAAGATGGGCCCCTAGCCCCCTACAATGAGCAGTTCTTC. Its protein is CASSQDGPLAPYNEQFF.

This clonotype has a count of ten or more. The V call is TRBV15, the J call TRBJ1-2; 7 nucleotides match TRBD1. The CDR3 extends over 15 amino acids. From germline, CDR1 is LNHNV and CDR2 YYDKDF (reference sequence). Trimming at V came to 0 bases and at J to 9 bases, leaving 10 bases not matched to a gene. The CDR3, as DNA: TGTGCCACCAGCAGAGATAGAGGGGGCGGGGGGAGCTACACCTTC. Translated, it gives CATSRDRGGGGSYTF.

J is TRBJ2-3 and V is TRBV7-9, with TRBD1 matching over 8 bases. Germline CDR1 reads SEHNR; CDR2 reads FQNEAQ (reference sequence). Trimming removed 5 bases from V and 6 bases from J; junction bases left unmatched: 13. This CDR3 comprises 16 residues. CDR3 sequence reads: CASSQRQGYPFDTQYF. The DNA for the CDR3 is TGTGCCAGCAGCCAGCGACAGGGGTACCCGTTTGATACGCAGTATTTT.

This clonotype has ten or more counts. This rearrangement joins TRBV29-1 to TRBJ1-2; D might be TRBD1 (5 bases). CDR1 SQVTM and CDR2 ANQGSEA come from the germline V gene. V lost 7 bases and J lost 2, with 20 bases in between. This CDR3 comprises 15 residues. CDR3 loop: CSGGSSGGSNYGYTF. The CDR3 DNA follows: TGCAGCGGGGGGTCGTCGGGGGGTTCCAACTATGGCTACACCTTC.

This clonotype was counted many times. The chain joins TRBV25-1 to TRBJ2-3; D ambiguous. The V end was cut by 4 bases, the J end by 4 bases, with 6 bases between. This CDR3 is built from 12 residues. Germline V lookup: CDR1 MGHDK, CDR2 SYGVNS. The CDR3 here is CASSAPADTQYF. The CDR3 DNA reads TGTGCCAGCAGTGCGCCAGCAGATACGCAGTATTTT.

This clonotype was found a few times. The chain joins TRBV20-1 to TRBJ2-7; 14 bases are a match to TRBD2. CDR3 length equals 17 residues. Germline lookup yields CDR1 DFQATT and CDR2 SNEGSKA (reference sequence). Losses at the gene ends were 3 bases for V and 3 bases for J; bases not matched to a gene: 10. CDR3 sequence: CSASPGTSGGSYYEQYF. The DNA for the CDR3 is TGCAGTGCTAGCCCCGGGACTAGCGGGGGAAGTTACTACGAGCAGTACTTC.

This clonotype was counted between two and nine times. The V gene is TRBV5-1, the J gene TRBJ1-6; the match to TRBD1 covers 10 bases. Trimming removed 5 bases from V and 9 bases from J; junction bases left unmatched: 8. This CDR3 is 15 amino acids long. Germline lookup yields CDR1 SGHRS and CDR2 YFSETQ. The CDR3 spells CASSSSRDRGSPLHF. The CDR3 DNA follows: TGCGCCAGCAGTTCCTCCCGGGACAGGGGTTCACCCCTCCACTTT. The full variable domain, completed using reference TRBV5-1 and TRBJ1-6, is KAGVTQTPRYLIKTRGQQVTLSCSPISGHRSVSWYQQTPGQGLQFLFEYFSETQRNKGNFPGRFSGRQFSNSRSEMNVSTLELGDSALYLCASSSSRDRGSPLHFGNGTRLTVT.

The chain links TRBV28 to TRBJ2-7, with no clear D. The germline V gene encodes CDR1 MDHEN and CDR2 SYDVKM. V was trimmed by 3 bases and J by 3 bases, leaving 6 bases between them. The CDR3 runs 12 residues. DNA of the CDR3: TGTGCCAGCAGTTTCGAGTTCTACGAGCAGTACTTC. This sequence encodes CASSFEFYEQYF.

The CDR3 is CASTRQASSYNEQFF. CDR3 DNA sequence: TGTGCCAGTACCCGACAGGCAAGCTCCTACAATGAGCAGTTCTTC. The V gene is TRBV19, the J gene TRBJ2-1; possibly TRBD1 for D (6 bases). Trimming took off 7 bases at V and 0 bases at J, with 13 bases between the two ends. The V gene's germline CDR1 is LNHDA and CDR2 SQIVND (reference sequence). The CDR3 is made up of 15 amino acids.

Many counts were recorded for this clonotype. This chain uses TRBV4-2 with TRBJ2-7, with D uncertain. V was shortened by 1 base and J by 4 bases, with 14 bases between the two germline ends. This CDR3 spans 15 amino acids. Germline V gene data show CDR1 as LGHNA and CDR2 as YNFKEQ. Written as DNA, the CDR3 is TGTGCCAGCAGCCAAGCCTTGGACGGTGGTTACGAGCAGTACTTC. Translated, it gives CASSQALDGGYEQYF.

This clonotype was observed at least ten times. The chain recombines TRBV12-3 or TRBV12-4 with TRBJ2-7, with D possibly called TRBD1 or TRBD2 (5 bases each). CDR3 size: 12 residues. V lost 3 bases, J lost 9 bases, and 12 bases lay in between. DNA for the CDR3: TGTGCCAGCAGTTTGAAAGGGACCGGGCAGTACTTC. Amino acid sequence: CASSLKGTGQYF.